A selection of T cell receptor beta chains follows, all from one sample in a study of shared clonotypes between healthy human individuals. Only in-frame clones appear in the TCRdb table, and some are missing; sequencing was by immunoSEQ multiplex PCR. Here the sample spans approximately 590,000 clones, around 95% being singletons. The sample taken for sequencing was naive CD8+ T cells sorted from blood. All receptors derive from a woman aged 30 to 39 in good health. CDR3s include the opening cysteine and the closing phenylalanine or tryptophan. A D gene is named only where the DNA matches it firmly. Not all rows give a size; the values are once, few, many and, for expanded clones, a class.

V gene	clone size	D gene	J gene	CDR3 DNA	CDR3 protein
TRBV5-8	NA	TRBD2	TRBJ2-4	TGTGCCAGCAGCGAGGGACTAGCGGGAGGGCTAGCCAAAAACATTCAGTACTTC	CASSEGLAGGLAKNIQYF
TRBV5-4	NA	NA	TRBJ2-3	TGTGCCAGCAGCTTGCCGCGCGGATCCACAGATACGCAGTATTTT	CASSLPRGSTDTQYF
TRBV9	NA	NA	TRBJ2-7	TGTGCCAGCAGCGAGGGACACTCCTCCTACGAGCAGTACTTC	CASSEGHSSYEQYF
TRBV28	once	NA	TRBJ2-2	TGTGCCAGTGGTGCTAAGAACACCGGGGAGCTGTTTTTT	CASGAKNTGELFF
TRBV4-1	NA	TRBD1	TRBJ2-1	TGCGCCAGCAGCCTAACCGGGACAGGGACCTACAATGAGCAGTTCTTC	CASSLTGTGTYNEQFF
TRBV27	NA	NA	TRBJ1-2	TGTGCCAGCAGTTTAGCACTGACCAACTATGGCTACACCTTC	CASSLALTNYGYTF
TRBV27	NA	NA	TRBJ1-1	TGTGCCAGCAGCGCCAGGCCAGGGAGTGGGGCTTTCTTT	CASSARPGSGAFF
TRBV30	NA	NA	TRBJ1-2	TGTGCCTGGAGTCTACAGGGAAGCTATGGCTACACCTTC	CAWSLQGSYGYTF
TRBV29-1	NA	NA	TRBJ2-7	TGCAGCGCGGGAGACTACCCCGATTGGGAGCAGTACTTC	CSAGDYPDWEQYF
TRBV5-1	once	TRBD2	TRBJ2-1	TGCGCCAGCAGCTTGGAGCTAGCGGGCGCCTACAATGAGCAGTTCTTC	CASSLELAGAYNEQFF
TRBV7-2	NA	NA	TRBJ1-5	TGTGCCAGCAGCGTGAATAACGGTCCCAATCAGCCCCAGCATTTT	CASSVNNGPNQPQHF
TRBV6-5	NA	NA	TRBJ2-5	TGTGCCAGCAGTCCACCGGGACTGAGTTACGAGACCCAGTACTTC	CASSPPGLSYETQYF
TRBV19	NA	NA	TRBJ2-5	TGTGCCAGTAGTATCGCGACTACTACAAGTTTCGAGACCCAGTACTTC	CASSIATTTSFETQYF
TRBV7-6	NA	TRBD1	TRBJ1-5	TGTGCCAGCAGCCAACAGGGGACCGGCCAGCCCCAGCATTTT	CASSQQGTGQPQHF
TRBV6-1	NA	NA	TRBJ1-4	TGTGCCAGCAGTGAACGGGGGTCGGAAAAACTGTTTTTT	CASSERGSEKLFF
TRBV28	NA	NA	TRBJ2-1	TGTGCCAGCAGTTTCATGGACCTGCAGTTCTTC	CASSFMDLQFF
TRBV6-6	NA	NA	TRBJ2-7	TGTGCCACCATGTGGGGTGAGGCCTACGAGCAGTACTTC	CATMWGEAYEQYF
TRBV7-9	NA	NA	TRBJ2-1	TGTGCCGCCACGCCGGGGACGGATTACAATGAGCAGTTCTTC	CAATPGTDYNEQFF
TRBV2	NA	NA	TRBJ2-7	TGTGCCAGCAGTGAGCGGTTTTCCTACGAGCAGTACTTC	CASSERFSYEQYF
TRBV6-5	NA	TRBD2	TRBJ2-3	TGTGCCAGCAGTCTAGCGGGAGAGGGCACAGATACGCAGTATTTT	CASSLAGEGTDTQYF